These 23 T cell receptor beta chains were all obtained from the same sample, sequenced in a study of cytomegalovirus exposure and HLA in healthy donors. Both 60 Vbeta primers and 13 Jbeta primers went into the PCR. This table comes from immunoSEQ multiplex PCR, and its TCRdb copy is limited to in-frame clones, with some not included. The sample has 150,000 to 200,000 clones; 60% to 80% are singletons. Specimen: PBMCs. The source is a female donor in good health and CMV-seronegative.

The chain has TRBV30 and TRBJ1-3; 10 bases line up with TRBD1. CDR1 is GTSNPN and CDR2 is SVGIG in the germline V gene (reference sequence). This CDR3 region has 15 residues. The J segment lost 2 bases and the V segment lost 3 bases, leaving 4 bases of the junction unmatched. CDR3 coding DNA: TGTGCCTGGAGCACCGGGACAGGGGCTGGAAACACCATATATTTT. Residues: CAWSTGTGAGNTIYF.

This chain joins TRBV28 and TRBJ1-5; D might be TRBD1 (6 bases). V was shortened by 10 bases and J by 2 bases, with 18 bases between the two germline ends. This CDR3 region has 15 residues. Germline V lookup: CDR1 MDHEN, CDR2 SYDVKM. CDR3 sequence: CAIAAEGGGNQPQHF. The CDR3 DNA is TGTGCCATTGCCGCCGAGGGGGGGGGCAATCAGCCCCAGCATTTT.

The chain has TRBV6-1 and TRBJ1-4; D gene ambiguous. The CDR3 contains 15 residues. Germline values: CDR1 MNHNS, CDR2 SASEGT. Trimming shortened V by 3 bases and J by 0 bases, and 8 bases separated the two germline ends. The CDR3, as DNA: TGTGCCAGCAGTGACCCGGTTGCAACTAATGAAAAACTGTTTTTT. As protein: CASSDPVATNEKLFF.

The gene calls are TRBV7-9 and TRBJ2-7; possible D gene TRBD2, 6 bases. The germline V gene encodes CDR1 SEHNR and CDR2 FQNEAQ (reference sequence). The CDR3 has 15 amino acids. The ends were cut back, 4 bases at V and 0 bases at J, with 13 bases in the middle. The CDR3 is CASSSSGVPSYEQYF. CDR3 nucleotides: TGTGCCAGCAGCTCGTCGGGGGTTCCCTCCTACGAGCAGTACTTC. The variable domain in full, completed from reference TRBV7-9 and TRBJ2-7, reads DTGVSQNPRHKITKRGQNVTFRCDPISEHNRLYWYRQTLGQGPEFLTYFQNEAQLEKSRLLSDRFSAERPKGSFSTLEIQRTEQGDSAMYLCASSSSGVPSYEQYFGPGTRLTVT.

This chain links TRBV30 with TRBJ2-3, with D unresolved. Trimming stripped 1 base from V and 2 bases from J, with 7 bases between. Germline CDR1 GTSNPN, CDR2 SVGIG (reference sequence). The CDR3 is 13 residues long. CDR3 DNA sequence: TGTGCCTGGAGTGGCGATTACACAGATACGCAGTATTTT. It translates to CAWSGDYTDTQYF.

This clone showed up just once. V usage is TRBV19 and J usage is TRBJ2-1; 13 bases are a match to TRBD2. The CDR3 is made up of 15 amino acids. V dropped 2 bases and J dropped 5; count of bases not matched to a gene: 0. The germline V gene has CDR1 LNHDA and CDR2 SQIVND (reference sequence). CDR3 residues: CASSITSGGDNEQFF. The CDR3, as DNA: TGTGCCAGTAGTATAACTAGCGGGGGGGACAATGAGCAGTTCTTC.

The J gene is TRBJ1-2, the V gene TRBV9, with 9 nucleotides matching TRBD1. Germline CDR1 reads SGDLS; CDR2 reads YYNGEE. This CDR3 is 15 amino acids long. V shed 3 bases, J shed 3 bases, and the junction held 6 bases outside the gene matches. This chain's CDR3 is CASSAGQGGYYGYTF. CDR3 nucleotide sequence: TGTGCCAGCAGCGCGGGACAGGGAGGGTACTATGGCTACACCTTC.

The V gene is TRBV25-1, the J gene TRBJ1-1; D remains ambiguous. The germline V and J ends were trimmed by 7 bases and 8 bases, with 14 bases remaining between them. The CDR3 runs 12 residues. Germline loops: CDR1 MGHDK, CDR2 SYGVNS. CDR3 sequence reads: CASTNSNGEAFF. The CDR3, as DNA: TGTGCCAGCACCAACTCAAACGGGGAAGCTTTCTTT.

V gene TRBV29-1 combines with J gene TRBJ1-2, with D uncertain. This CDR3 contains 14 residues. Germline V gene sequence: CDR1 SQVTM, CDR2 ANQGSEA. Trimming removed 4 bases from V and 5 bases from J, with 17 bases in between. The CDR3 is CSVVGQTRGYGYTF. The DNA for the CDR3 is TGCAGCGTTGTAGGGCAGACCCGCGGGTATGGCTACACCTTC.

The rearrangement uses TRBV4-3 and TRBJ2-7; 9 nucleotides match TRBD1. Germline-derived CDR1 and CDR2 are LGHNA and YSLEER. V lost 1 base to trimming and J lost 5 bases; unmatched junction nucleotides: 9. The CDR3 spans 16 residues. CDR3 DNA: TGCGCCAGCAGCCAAGGGGTACAGGGGGCGCGAAACGAGCAGTACTTC. Protein: CASSQGVQGARNEQYF.

The chain uses TRBV5-1 and TRBJ1-1, with D maybe TRBD1 (5 bases). Trimming cost V 4 bases and J 0 bases, with 10 bases left between them. This CDR3 has 14 amino acids. Looked up from germline, CDR1 is SGHRS and CDR2 is YFSETQ. The CDR3, as DNA: TGCGCCAGCAGCCTTGACAGTGTGAACACTGAAGCTTTCTTT. It yields the protein CASSLDSVNTEAFF.

The chain is built from TRBV7-8 and TRBJ2-1; TRBD1 aligns across 7 bases. The CDR3 totals 14 residues. The V gene end was trimmed by 7 bases and the J gene end by 5 bases; junction bases not matched to a gene: 8. CDR1 is SGHVS and CDR2 is FQNEAQ in the germline V gene. CDR3 DNA: TGTGCCAGCACCCGGACAGGCTCAAACAATGAGCAGTTCTTC. Its protein product is CASTRTGSNNEQFF.

The rearrangement uses TRBV18 and TRBJ2-7; TRBD1 might be the D (5 bases). V was clipped by 5 bases and J by 6 bases, with 20 bases between them. CDR1 is KGHSH, CDR2 LQKENI, per germline. The CDR3 consists of 15 residues. The chain's CDR3 is CASSTWEKGLPEQYF. CDR3 DNA: TGTGCCAGCTCAACCTGGGAAAAGGGGCTACCCGAGCAGTACTTC.

The chain uses TRBV6-6 and TRBJ2-2, with D possibly called TRBD1 or TRBD2 (6 bases each). There are 14 residues in the CDR3. Germline V gene lookup returns CDR1 MNHNY and CDR2 SVGAGI (reference sequence). The V and J ends lost 10 bases and 2 bases respectively, with 14 bases between them. CDR3 sequence: CAIRGLRNTGELFF. CDR3 DNA: TGTGCCATCAGGGGACTCCGAAACACCGGGGAGCTGTTTTTT.

This chain joins TRBV6-5 and TRBJ2-5; 9 bases are shared with TRBD1. The J call may not be correct, given that the DNA end is closer to TRBJ2-7. This CDR3 has 16 residues. Germline-derived CDR1 and CDR2 are MNHEY and SVGAGI. The CDR3, as DNA: TGTGCCAGCAGTTACTCGAACAGGGGGCACTCCTACGAGCAGTACTTC. Protein sequence: CASSYSNRGHSYEQYF.

The chain is built from TRBV6-5 and TRBJ1-5; 10 bases are a match to TRBD1. CDR1 is MNHEY, CDR2 SVGAGI, per germline. This CDR3 is built from 13 residues. V shed 11 bases, J shed 2 bases, and the junction held 3 bases outside the gene matches. The CDR3, as DNA: TGTGCCGCCGGGACAGGGGGCAATCAGCCCCAGCATTTT. The encoded protein is CAAGTGGNQPQHF.

The chain carries TRBV29-1 and TRBJ1-1; maybe TRBD1 (5 bases). This CDR3 has 13 amino acids. The V gene lost 6 bases and the J gene lost 4 bases, with 15 bases spanning the gap. Germline V lookup: CDR1 SQVTM, CDR2 ANQGSEA. Here the CDR3 reads CSVPLLDITEAFF. CDR3 nucleotides: TGCAGCGTCCCTTTATTGGACATCACTGAAGCTTTCTTT.

As for this clone: At the DNA level, this CDR3 is encoded by other sequences in the same sample as well. J is TRBJ1-6 and V is TRBV6-5, with 8 bases that match TRBD1. This CDR3 has 14 amino acids. The germline gives CDR1 MNHEY, CDR2 SVGAGI. For the CDR3, the DNA is TGTGCAAGCTGGACGGACAGGGAAAATTCACCCCTCCACTTT. Residues: CASWTDRENSPLHF.

This chain uses TRBV19 with TRBJ2-2, with D possibly TRBD2 on 6 matching bases. The CDR3 runs to 14 residues. V was pared by 7 bases and J by 7 bases, with 16 bases between. Germline CDR1 LNHDA, CDR2 SQIVND (reference sequence). The CDR3, as DNA: TGTGCCAGTACCACCTTGAGGGGAGGCGGGGAGCTGTTTTTT. Its protein product is CASTTLRGGGELFF.

This CDR3 is CASSSTGGTYEQYF. In DNA form, the CDR3 reads TGTGCCAGTAGTTCAACAGGGGGTACCTACGAGCAGTACTTC. This rearrangement joins TRBV19 to TRBJ2-7, with 8 bases that match TRBD1. The CDR3 extends over 14 amino acids. CDR1 and CDR2 (germline): LNHDA, SQIVND (reference sequence). V shed 5 bases and J 2 bases; nucleotides not matched to a gene: 5.

This chain uses TRBV19 with TRBJ2-7; 7 nucleotides agree with TRBD1. The CDR3 has 14 amino acids. Per germline, CDR1 LNHDA and CDR2 SQIVND (reference sequence). Trimming at V came to 0 bases and at J to 1 base, leaving 0 bases not matched to a gene. The CDR3 DNA sequence: TGTGCCAGTAGTATAGAGGACAGGTCCTACGAGCAGTACTTC. It encodes CASSIEDRSYEQYF.

V is TRBV6-5 and J is TRBJ1-5, with 9 bases lining up with TRBD1. There are 14 residues in the CDR3. The germline CDR1 and CDR2 sequences are MNHEY and SVGAGI. Trimming cost V 4 bases and J 6 bases; bases outside gene matches: 4. The CDR3 loop is CASSFGTGTQPQHF. The CDR3 coding sequence is TGTGCCAGCAGTTTCGGGACAGGGACTCAGCCCCAGCATTTT.

The chain carries TRBV9 and TRBJ2-1; 10 bases agree with TRBD2. Trimming at V came to 2 bases and at J to 8 bases, leaving 4 bases not matched to a gene. Germline values: CDR1 SGDLS, CDR2 YYNGEE. This CDR3 is built from 14 residues. CDR3 residues: CASSVSGGRDEQFF. The CDR3 DNA is TGTGCCAGCAGCGTTAGCGGGGGGCGGGATGAGCAGTTCTTC.